This TCR beta chain was retrieved from a study of a mutant IDH1 vaccine in newly diagnosed glioma (dated by TCRdb to the early 2020s). For the study in its entirety: Of the roughly 34 treated patients, around 62% were male and approximately 38% were female, and a mean age of 40.4 years was recorded. Before enrollment, most patients had been given radiochemotherapy with temozolomide as standard therapy, while the rest had received either radiotherapy alone or temozolomide alone. Six visits were used for peripheral blood collection: V03 (baseline), V05, V07, V10, V12 and V13. For exploratory analyses, 25 treated patients had longitudinal TCRB deep sequencing done wherever samples were available.

What the research found in general, with its limitations: Pseudoprogression appeared unrelated to alterations in the top peripheral T cell clonotypes detected by TCRB sequencing. Selection of PBMC samples for TCRB deep sequencing was based on availability. It was noted by the authors that analyses of patient blood samples could not be reproduced owing to sample limitations. Immune responses induced by the vaccine were seen in approximately 93% of patients across multiple MHC alleles.

Its CDR3 holds 14 amino acids, cysteine through phenylalanine. Solely the CDR3 DNA is kept, with 42 bases framed from the first base. V and J lose 7 bases and 0 bases, and a span of 10 bases separates them. The germline V gene (reference sequence) yields LNHDA for CDR1 and SQIVND for CDR2. Receptor amplification or capture employed the immunoSEQ multiplex PCR assay. Rearranged TCR beta chain sequences were amplified using the hsTCRB Kit according to the manufacturer's protocol. TCRB libraries were sequenced on an Illumina MiSeq. On the authors' methods: The kit vendor's proprietary platform handled demultiplexing, trimming and gene mapping. As stored in TCRdb, this immuneACCESS dataset retains in-frame rearrangements with V and J assigned. A fraction of the clones does not appear; measured against another copy, unresolved V genes explain less than half of the discrepancy, and the remainder lacks a known reason. The D gene and trimming were derived from the DNA, and the V and J assignments and clone size from that table. The sample table shows roughly 51,000 clones, and roughly 89% are seen once. The ten biggest clones cover around 2.4% of the sample.

This clone was seen only a few times. Its antigen specificity is not known. No base quality values were provided; no much bigger clone lies one nucleotide off. What this sample's time point label stands for: baseline, week 1 (first vaccination visit). The treatment or condition tag for this specimen amounts to: pre-vaccination baseline after standard-of-care therapy. Newly diagnosed WHO grade 3 or 4 IDH1-mutant astrocytomas showing loss of nuclear ATRX were present in the donors. The samples were drawn from NOA16, a multicentre, single-arm, open-label phase I trial in Germany that tested a mutant IDH1 peptide vaccine in humans for the first time. For immunogenicity testing, the blood drawn at visit V03 was used as the baseline sample. The DNeasy Blood and Tissue Kit was used to extract genomic DNA from EDTA blood for TCRB sequencing.

Sequenced material: PBMCs, taken from a glioma patient treated with radiotherapy, temozolomide or both. This TCR derives from a middle-aged man with glioma. The V and J segments used are TRBV19 and TRBJ1-3; no D segment can be confidently identified. The DNA sequence is given as TGTGCCAGTAACCTAAGGAGCTCTGGAAACACCATATATTTT. This translates into CASNLRSSGNTIYF.